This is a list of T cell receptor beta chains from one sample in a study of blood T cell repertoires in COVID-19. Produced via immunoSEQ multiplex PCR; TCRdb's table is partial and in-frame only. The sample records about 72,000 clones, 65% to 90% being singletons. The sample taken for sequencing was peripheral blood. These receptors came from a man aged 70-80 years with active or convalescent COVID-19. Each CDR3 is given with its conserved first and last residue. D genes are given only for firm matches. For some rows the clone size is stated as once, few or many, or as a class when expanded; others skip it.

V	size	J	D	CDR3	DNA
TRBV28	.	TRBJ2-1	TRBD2	CASSLGLAGAISSYNEQFF	TGTGCCAGCAGTTTGGGACTAGCGGGAGCCATCAGCTCCTACAATGAGCAGTTCTTC
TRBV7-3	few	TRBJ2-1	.	CASSPSEGEAHFF	TGTGCCAGCAGCCCATCTGAAGGGGAGGCCCACTTCTTC
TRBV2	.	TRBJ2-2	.	CASSEAAVTGELFF	TGTGCCAGCAGTGAAGCGGCAGTCACCGGGGAGCTGTTTTTT
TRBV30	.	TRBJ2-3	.	CAWRLTDTQYF	TGTGCCTGGAGACTGACAGATACGCAGTATTTT
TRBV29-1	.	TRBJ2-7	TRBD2	CSVDAGGSYEQYF	TGCAGCGTTGACGCGGGGGGGTCCTACGAGCAGTACTTC
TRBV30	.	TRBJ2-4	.	CAWSKQEYKNIQYF	TGTGCCTGGAGTAAGCAGGAATACAAAAACATTCAGTACTTC
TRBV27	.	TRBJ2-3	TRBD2	CASSSTSGQRGVTQYF	TGTGCCAGCAGTTCGACTAGCGGGCAAAGAGGGGTAACGCAGTATTTT
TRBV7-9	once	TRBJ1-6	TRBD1	CASSPGTGVHSPLHF	TGTGCCAGCAGCCCAGGGACAGGGGTACATTCACCCCTCCACTTT
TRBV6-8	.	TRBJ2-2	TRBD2	CASQLLICGSFVGELFF	TGTGCCAGCCAGTTACTCATTTGCGGGAGTTTTGTCGGGGAGCTGTTTTTT
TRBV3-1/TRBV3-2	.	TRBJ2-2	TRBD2	CASSPLAGESPGELFF	TGTGCCAGCAGCCCGTTAGCGGGAGAGTCTCCCGGGGAGCTGTTTTTT
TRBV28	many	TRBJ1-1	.	CASSLTPNTEAFF	TGTGCCAGCAGTTTAACACCGAACACTGAAGCTTTCTTT
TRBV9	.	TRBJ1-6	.	CASSARIPGGTSNSPLHF	TGTGCCAGCAGCGCCCGAATTCCGGGGGGCACTAGTAATTCACCCCTCCACTTT
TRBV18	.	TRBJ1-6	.	CASSLQGNSPLHF	TGTGCCAGCTCCCTGCAGGGTAATTCACCCCTCCACTTT
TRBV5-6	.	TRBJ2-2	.	CASSNGQLRNTGELFF	TGTGCCAGCAGCAATGGACAGTTAAGGAACACCGGGGAGCTGTTTTTT
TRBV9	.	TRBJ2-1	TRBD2	CASSGLAGGRRNEQFF	TGTGCCAGCAGTGGACTAGCGGGAGGGCGGAGGAATGAGCAGTTCTTC
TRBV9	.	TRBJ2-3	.	CASSPARGTDTQYF	TGTGCCAGCAGCCCCGCGAGGGGCACAGATACGCAGTATTTT
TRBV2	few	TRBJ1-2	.	CASSPGTQLYGYTF	TGTGCCAGCAGCCCCGGGACTCAGCTCTATGGCTACACCTTC
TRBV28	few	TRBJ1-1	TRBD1	CASSLRTWTGNTEAFF	TGTGCCAGCAGTTTACGAACCTGGACAGGGAACACTGAAGCTTTCTTT
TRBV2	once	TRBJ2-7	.	CASRRGAASYEQYF	TGTGCCAGCAGAAGGGGCGCGGCCTCCTACGAGCAGTACTTC
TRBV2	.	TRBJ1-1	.	CASTGWTEAFF	TGTGCCAGCACAGGGTGGACTGAAGCTTTCTTT
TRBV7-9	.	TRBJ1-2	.	CASSSVGGNYGYTF	TGTGCCAGCAGCTCCGTGGGAGGGAACTATGGCTACACCTTC
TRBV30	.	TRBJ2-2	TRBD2	CATGGSGRIRTGELFF	TGTGCAACCGGCGGTAGCGGGAGGATACGCACCGGGGAGCTGTTTTTT
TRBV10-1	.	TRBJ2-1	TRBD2	CASSGGTSGRGDEQFF	TGCGCCAGCAGTGGGGGGACTAGCGGGAGAGGCGATGAGCAGTTCTTC
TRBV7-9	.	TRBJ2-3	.	CASMTTKYTDTQYF	TGTGCCAGCATGACTACAAAATACACAGATACGCAGTATTTT
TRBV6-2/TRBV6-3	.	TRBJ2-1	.	CASSFRGEVLFF	TGTGCCAGCAGTTTCAGAGGAGAGGTCCTGTTCTTC
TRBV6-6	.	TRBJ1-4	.	CASSLNEKLFF	TGTGCCAGCAGCCTAAATGAAAAACTGTTTTTT
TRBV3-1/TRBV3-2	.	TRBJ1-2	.	CASSQRGGGYGYTF	TGTGCCAGCAGCCAACGCGGGGGGGGTTATGGCTACACCTTC
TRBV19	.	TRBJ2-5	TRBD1	CASSTTGGPLQETQYF	TGTGCCAGTAGTACGACAGGGGGTCCGCTTCAAGAGACCCAGTACTTC
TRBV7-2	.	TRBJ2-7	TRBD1	CASSLDRGQGHYEQYF	TGTGCCAGCAGCTTAGACAGGGGACAGGGGCACTACGAGCAGTACTTC
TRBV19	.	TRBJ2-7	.	CASSSRTASYEQYF	TGTGCCAGTAGTTCGCGGACAGCCTCCTACGAGCAGTACTTC
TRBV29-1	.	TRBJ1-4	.	CSVDPTGRNEKLFF	TGCAGCGTTGATCCCACCGGGAGGAATGAAAAACTGTTTTTT
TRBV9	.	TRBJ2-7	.	CASSPEAAGWYEQYF	TGTGCCAGCAGCCCCGAGGCGGCAGGGTGGTACGAGCAGTACTTC
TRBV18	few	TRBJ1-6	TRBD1	CASSPVVQGARNSPLHF	TGTGCCAGCTCACCAGTAGTGCAGGGGGCGCGTAATTCACCCCTCCACTTT
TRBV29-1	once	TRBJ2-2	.	CSVRNTGELFF	TGCAGCGTTCGTAACACCGGGGAGCTGTTTTTT
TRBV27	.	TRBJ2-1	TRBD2	CASSLSGGLAGGHEQFF	TGTGCCAGCAGTTTATCAGGCGGACTAGCGGGAGGACATGAGCAGTTCTTC
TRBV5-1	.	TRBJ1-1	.	CASSYRGENTEAFF	TGCGCCAGCAGCTACCGGGGGGAGAACACTGAAGCTTTCTTT
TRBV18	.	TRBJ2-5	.	CASSPGYQETQYF	TGTGCCAGCTCACCCGGGTACCAAGAGACCCAGTACTTC
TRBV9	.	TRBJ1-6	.	CASSVDTGNSPLHF	TGTGCCAGCAGCGTAGATACAGGGAATTCACCCCTCCACTTT
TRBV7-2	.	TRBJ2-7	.	CASSSRGTVFEQYF	TGTGCCAGCAGCTCCAGGGGCACGGTTTTCGAGCAGTACTTC
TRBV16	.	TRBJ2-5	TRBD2	CASSQSIAGAQETQYF	TGTGCCAGCAGCCAATCGATAGCGGGGGCCCAAGAGACCCAGTACTTC
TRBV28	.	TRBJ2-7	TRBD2	CASSLGTSGRAREQYF	TGTGCCAGCAGTTTAGGGACTAGCGGGAGGGCGCGCGAGCAGTACTTC
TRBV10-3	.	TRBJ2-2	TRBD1	CATTADRGLVTGELFF	TGTGCCACCACGGCCGACAGGGGGCTGGTTACCGGGGAGCTGTTTTTT
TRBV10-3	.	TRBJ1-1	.	CAIRRASRAEAFF	TGTGCCATCAGGCGGGCGTCCCGGGCTGAAGCTTTCTTT
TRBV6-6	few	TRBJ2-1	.	CASSLHEQFF	TGTGCCAGCAGCCTACATGAGCAGTTCTTC
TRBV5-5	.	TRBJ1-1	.	CASSLHREAFF	TGTGCCAGCAGCTTGCACAGGGAAGCTTTCTTT
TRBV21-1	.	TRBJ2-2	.	CASSDRQGSTGELFF	TGTGCCAGCAGCGACCGACAGGGGAGCACCGGGGAGCTGTTTTTT
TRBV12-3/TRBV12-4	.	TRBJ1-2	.	CATNPTANYGYTF	TGTGCCACGAATCCGACAGCGAACTATGGCTACACCTTC
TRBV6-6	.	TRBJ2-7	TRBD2	CASSSGGTYEQYF	TGTGCCAGCAGTTCGGGAGGGACCTACGAGCAGTACTTC
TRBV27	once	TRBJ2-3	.	CASSGMKDTQYF	TGTGCCAGCAGTGGCATGAAGGATACGCAGTATTTT
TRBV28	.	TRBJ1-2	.	CASSQGLTRGYTF	TGTGCCAGCAGCCAGGGGTTGACACGGGGCTACACCTTC
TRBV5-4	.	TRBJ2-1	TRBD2	CASSEPASGKVSVF	TGTGCCAGCAGCGAACCGGCTAGCGGGAAGGTGTCGGTCTTC
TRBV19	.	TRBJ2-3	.	CASGWREVTDTQYF	TGTGCCAGTGGGTGGAGGGAGGTCACAGATACGCAGTATTTT
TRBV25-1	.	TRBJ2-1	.	CASIVLAETHFDEQFF	TGTGCCAGCATAGTCTTGGCGGAGACCCACTTCGATGAGCAGTTCTTC
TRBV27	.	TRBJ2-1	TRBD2	CASSLELAGGVEQFF	TGTGCCAGCAGTTTAGAACTAGCGGGAGGTGTGGAGCAGTTCTTC
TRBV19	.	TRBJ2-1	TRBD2	CASSSGGLAVRNEQFF	TGTGCCAGTAGTTCGGGCGGACTAGCAGTAAGGAATGAGCAGTTCTTC
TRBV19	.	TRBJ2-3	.	CASTPWGGAGDTQYF	TGTGCCAGTACCCCTTGGGGGGGCGCAGGGGATACGCAGTATTTT
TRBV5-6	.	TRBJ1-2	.	CASSPYPTAGYTF	TGTGCCAGCAGCCCCTATCCGACTGCTGGCTACACCTTC
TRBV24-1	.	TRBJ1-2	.	CATSDLPNYGYTF	TGTGCCACCAGTGATTTGCCGAACTATGGCTACACCTTC
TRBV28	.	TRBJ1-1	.	CASSSDSEVIEAFF	TGTGCCAGCAGTTCCGACAGCGAAGTAATTGAAGCTTTCTTT
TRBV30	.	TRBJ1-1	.	CAWSVRQNTEAFF	TGTGCCTGGAGTGTCAGGCAGAACACTGAAGCTTTCTTT